Listed below are T cell receptor beta chains from one sample, sequenced in a study of cytomegalovirus exposure and HLA in healthy donors. Here immunoSEQ multiplex PCR was the method, and the copy in TCRdb shows in-frame clones only, minus some. This repertoire shows about 120,000 clones, 70% to 85% found once; its top ten account for approximately 11%. The sequencing sample was made of PBMCs. The receptors originated from a man aged 40-49 years in good health and CMV-seropositive. The CDR3 runs from the conserved cysteine through the conserved F or W. The D gene is left open where the match is weak. Some rows have no size entry. The others give once, few or many, or a class for an expanded clone.

D gene	V gene	J gene	clone size	CDR3 DNA	CDR3 protein
TRBD2	TRBV6-5	TRBJ2-7	few	TGTGCCAGCAGTTATCGAGAGCGGGGGGTTGCCTACGAGCAGTACTTC	CASSYRERGVAYEQYF
TRBD2	TRBV7-9	TRBJ2-3	once	TGTGCCAGCAGCGAACCCATCTTAGCGGGGGGGCCTGTCGGAGATACGCAGTATTTT	CASSEPILAGGPVGDTQYF
TRBD2	TRBV7-6	TRBJ2-7	NA	TGTGCCAGCAGCTTAGACGGGCTAGCGGGGGACGAGCAGTACTTC	CASSLDGLAGDEQYF
NA	TRBV5-6	TRBJ2-7	NA	TGTGCCAGCAGCCTCACATCCGAGCAGTACTTC	CASSLTSEQYF
TRBD2	TRBV19	TRBJ2-3	NA	TGTGCCAGTAGTATTGGGAGACTAGCGGGGGGCTCCACAGATACGCAGTATTTT	CASSIGRLAGGSTDTQYF
TRBD2	TRBV4-3	TRBJ2-7	few	TGCGCCAGCAGCCAAGTGCTCCGGGGGGGTCATTACGAGCAGTACTTC	CASSQVLRGGHYEQYF
NA	TRBV2	TRBJ2-1	NA	TGTGCCAGCAGGGCGGACAGAAACTACAATGAGCAGTTCTTC	CASRADRNYNEQFF
NA	TRBV13	TRBJ2-7	few	TGTGCCAGCAGCCGGGGGATCCCCTACGAGCAGTACTTC	CASSRGIPYEQYF
NA	TRBV28	TRBJ2-7	NA	TGTGCCAGCACGGCAGGGGACATCTTGGGCGGAACCGTAAGCTCCTACGAGCAGTACTTC	CASTAGDILGGTVSSYEQYF
TRBD1	TRBV4-1	TRBJ2-1	NA	TGCGCCAGCAGACACAAGCCCGAGACAGGGGGCCGCGATGAGCAGTTCTTC	CASRHKPETGGRDEQFF
TRBD1	TRBV18	TRBJ2-7	NA	TGTGCCAGCTCACCAGGGACAGGGAAGTACGAGCAGTACTTC	CASSPGTGKYEQYF
TRBD1	TRBV7-9	TRBJ2-7	once	TGTTCCAGCAGCTTATTAAGCACAGGGGGGAACGAGCAGTACTTC	CSSSLLSTGGNEQYF